The TCR beta chain described here comes from a study of blood T cell repertoires in COVID-19. The wider study: Nucleic acid was either cDNA or gDNA, and it came from T cells, B-cell-depleted T cells, or PBMCs.

For recovered donors of Cohort 3, there were two negative PCRs, clearance, or symptom resolution. Original processing methods: Amplification from reference gene primers served as the basis for estimated nucleated cell counts. The assay was immunoSEQ multiplex PCR, and TCRdb's table has in-frame clones only and misses some. That table supplies the V and J calls and clone size; D and trimming were determined from the DNA. The repertoire holds about 240,000 clones, with roughly 90% as singletons. This CDR3 has 15 amino acids. V lost 1 base, J lost 3 bases, and 10 bases lay in between. Germline-derived CDR1 and CDR2 are SGHRS and YFSETQ.

The J gene is TRBJ1-4, the V gene TRBV5-1; weak D call: TRBD1 (5 bases). The sample comprised PBMCs or T cells enriched from blood (not recorded which). This TCR was sampled from a woman aged 25 to 45 who had recovered from COVID-19. The CDR3 loop is CASSLRTGPNEKLFF. As DNA, the CDR3 is TGCGCCAGCAGCTTGCGTACAGGACCTAATGAAAAACTGTTTTTT.